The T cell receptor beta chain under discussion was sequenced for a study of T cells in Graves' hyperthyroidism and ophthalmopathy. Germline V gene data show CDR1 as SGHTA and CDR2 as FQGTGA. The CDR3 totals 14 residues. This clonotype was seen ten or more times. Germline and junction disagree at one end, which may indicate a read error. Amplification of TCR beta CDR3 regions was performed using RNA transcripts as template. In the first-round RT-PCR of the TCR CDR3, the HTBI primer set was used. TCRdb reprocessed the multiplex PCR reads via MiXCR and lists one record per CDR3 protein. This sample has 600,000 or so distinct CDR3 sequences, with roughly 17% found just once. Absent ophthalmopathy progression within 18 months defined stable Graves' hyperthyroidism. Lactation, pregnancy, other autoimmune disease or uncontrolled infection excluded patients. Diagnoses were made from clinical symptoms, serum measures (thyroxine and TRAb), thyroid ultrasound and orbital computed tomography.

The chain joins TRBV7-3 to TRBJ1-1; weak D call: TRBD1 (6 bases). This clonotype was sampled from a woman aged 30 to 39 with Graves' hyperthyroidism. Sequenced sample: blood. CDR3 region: CASSLRGGGTEAFF. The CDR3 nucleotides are TGTGCCAGCAGTTTAAGGGGGGGGGGCACTGAAGCTTTCTTT.